These 10 T cell receptor beta chains share one sample of origin, sequenced in a study of blood T cell repertoires in COVID-19. Sequenced by immunoSEQ multiplex PCR; TCRdb stores in-frame clones only, minus some. The profile shows about 200,000 clones, around 86% of them singletons. Sequencing was performed on peripheral blood. These receptors were taken from a man aged 50-59 years with acute or convalescent COVID-19.

The chain is built from TRBV5-1 and TRBJ2-5, with 11 bases aligning to TRBD1. Unmatched junction bases numbered 12, after V lost 4 bases and J lost 4 bases. Germline V gene lookup returns CDR1 SGHRS and CDR2 YFSETQ. This CDR3 comprises 17 residues. In DNA, the CDR3 is TGCGCCAGCAGCCAGGACAGGGGGCTATTTAGACGAGAGACCCAGTACTTC. Protein sequence: CASSQDRGLFRRETQYF.

This chain connects TRBV2 to TRBJ1-5; TRBD1 aligns across 8 bases. The V segment lost 0 bases and the J segment 2 bases; nucleotides outside the gene matches: 9. Germline V gene sequence: CDR1 SNHLY, CDR2 FYNNEI. This CDR3 spans 18 amino acids. DNA of the CDR3: TGTGCCAGCAGTGAAGCGCTTAAACAGGGGGATCGCAATCAGCCCCAGCATTTT. Protein: CASSEALKQGDRNQPQHF.

V and J are TRBV5-1 and TRBJ1-2; 8 bases align to TRBD1. The CDR3 covers 16 residues. V shed 0 bases and J 8 bases; nucleotides not matched to a gene: 12. Germline CDR1 reads SGHRS; CDR2 reads YFSETQ. In nucleotides, the CDR3 is TGCGCCAGCAGCTTGGTGTCCGAGACAGGGGTTCGGGGCTACACCTTC. Its translation is CASSLVSETGVRGYTF.

J is TRBJ2-7 and V is TRBV18; D not resolved. Germline CDR1 is KGHSH and CDR2 is LQKENI. V was clipped by 3 bases and J by 3 bases, with 9 bases between them. The CDR3 is 13 residues long. CDR3 bases: TGTGCCAGCTCACCGGGCAGCATCTACGAGCAGTACTTC. Its protein product is CASSPGSIYEQYF.

The chain combines TRBV9 with TRBJ1-4; 8 nucleotides match TRBD1. The CDR3 extends over 14 amino acids. From germline, CDR1 is SGDLS and CDR2 YYNGEE. V gave up 3 bases and J gave up 10 bases; unmatched junction bases: 8. In DNA, the CDR3 is TGTGCCAGCAGCGCCACAGGGGGAGGGGGAAAACTGTTTTTT. As protein: CASSATGGGGKLFF.

Of note for this clone: The conserved final phenylalanine or tryptophan is absent from the CDR3, which likely points to a read error. The genes are TRBV11-2 and TRBJ1-2; D unclear. Germline-derived CDR1 and CDR2 are SGHAT and FQNNGV. The ends were cut back, 5 bases at V and 7 bases at J, with 11 bases in the middle. The CDR3 spans 12 residues. CDR3: CASSRGLGGYTL. For the CDR3, the DNA is TGTGCCAGCAGCCGAGGGTTAGGTGGCTACACCCTC.

This chain links TRBV19 with TRBJ1-5; 8 nucleotides align to TRBD1. From germline, CDR1 is LNHDA and CDR2 SQIVND (reference sequence). The CDR3 sequence is 15 residues long. V was clipped by 1 base and J by 4 bases; unmatched bases: 3. CDR3: CASSIVTGGNQPQHF. The CDR3 nucleotides read TGTGCCAGTAGTATAGTTACAGGGGGGAATCAGCCCCAGCATTTT. Full variable domain (remainder filled in from reference TRBV19 and TRBJ1-5): DGGITQSPKYLFRKEGQNVTLSCEQNLNHDAMYWYRQDPGQGLRLIYYSQIVNDFQKGDIAEGYSVSREKKESFPLTVTSAQKNPTAFYLCASSIVTGGNQPQHFGDGTRLSIL.

The chain couples TRBV5-4 to TRBJ2-4, with 15 bases fitting TRBD2. The CDR3 spans 18 residues. The V gene's germline CDR1 is SGHNT and CDR2 YYREEE (reference sequence). Trimming cost V 4 bases and J 5 bases; bases outside gene matches: 10. In nucleotides, the CDR3 is TGTGCCAGCAGCGACTTCGGGACTAGCGGGGGGCCCCAAAACATTCAGTACTTC. Protein product: CASSDFGTSGGPQNIQYF. Variable domain in full (rest from reference TRBV5-4 and TRBJ2-4): ETGVTQSPTHLIKTRGQQVTLRCSSQSGHNTVSWYQQALGQGPQFIFQYYREEENGRGNFPPRFSGLQFPNYSSELNVNALELDDSALYLCASSDFGTSGGPQNIQYFGAGTRLSVL.

The chain is built from TRBV9 and TRBJ1-1; D unresolved. This CDR3 has 13 residues. The V gene's germline CDR1 is SGDLS and CDR2 YYNGEE. The V and J ends lost 0 bases and 1 base respectively, with 4 bases between them. The CDR3 sequence is CASSVAWNTEAFF. The CDR3 DNA follows: TGTGCCAGCAGCGTAGCGTGGAACACTGAAGCTTTCTTT.

The chain joins TRBV2 to TRBJ1-2, with 7 nucleotides matching TRBD1. The CDR3 is 15 amino acids. The trim removed 4 bases at V and 3 bases at J, leaving 8 bases unmatched. Germline CDR1 reads SNHLY; CDR2 reads FYNNEI. CDR3 in amino acids: CASSGGTGDHYGYTF. DNA of the CDR3: TGTGCCAGCAGTGGAGGAACAGGGGACCACTATGGCTACACCTTC.